What follows is one TCR beta chain and its context. The germline gives CDR1 SGHNT, CDR2 YENEEA. The J segment lost 4 bases and the V segment lost 6 bases, leaving 7 bases of the junction unmatched. The CDR3 has 16 amino acids. This sample is part of a study of technical replicates of blood from a few donors. Here immunoSEQ multiplex PCR was the method, and the copy in TCRdb shows in-frame clones only, minus some. The sample yields more than 15,000 clones, around 86% seen once. The chain joins TRBV11-3 to TRBJ2-3; 13 bases align to TRBD2. The material sequenced was PBMCs. This clonotype originated in a human donor in good health. In nucleotides, the CDR3 is TGTGCCAGCAGTCCGGGACTAGCGGGAAGCGCAGATACGCAGTATTTT. This sequence encodes CASSPGLAGSADTQYF.